Below, 30 T cell receptor beta chains from the same sample are listed, as sequenced in a study of CD8 T cells in ankylosing spondylitis. TCRdb independently ran MiXCR on the 5' RACE reads; one entry per CDR3 protein. The sample consists of approximately 30,000 distinct CDR3 sequences, over 6.5% of them appearing once. Sequencing was carried out using blood. These receptors all come from a male donor with ankylosing spondylitis or in good health (not recorded which).

This clonotype was counted many times. The V and J genes are TRBV20-1 and TRBJ1-1; D is possibly TRBD1 (5 bases). Germline loops: CDR1 DFQATT, CDR2 SNEGSKA (reference sequence). V shed 6 bases and J shed 4 bases, with 21 bases lying between them. The CDR3 is 15 residues long. The CDR3 sequence is CSATSRDGRSTEAFF. Written as DNA, the CDR3 is TGCAGTGCAACTTCGCGGGACGGGCGAAGCACTGAAGCTTTCTTT.

The V and J genes are TRBV29-1 and TRBJ2-2, with no clear D. Per the germline V gene, CDR1 is SQVTM and CDR2 is ANQGSEA. The V and J ends lost 0 bases and 0 bases respectively, with 5 bases between them. The CDR3 loop spans 14 amino acids. CDR3 residues: CSVEDNANTGELFF. As DNA, the CDR3 is TGCAGCGTTGAAGATAACGCGAACACCGGGGAGCTGTTTTTT.

This clonotype showed up just a few times. The J gene is TRBJ2-6, the V gene TRBV30; no clear D gene. V was cut by 0 bases and J by 3 bases, with 3 bases left in between. The CDR3 has 13 amino acids. CDR1 and CDR2 from the germline V gene are GTSNPN and SVGIG (reference sequence). CDR3 sequence reads: CAWSVGGANVLTF. CDR3 in DNA: TGTGCCTGGAGTGTAGGTGGGGCCAACGTCCTGACTTTC.

In this sample, this clonotype turned up many times. The V gene is TRBV5-5, the J gene TRBJ2-1; TRBD2 aligns across 9 bases. The germline V gene encodes CDR1 SGHKS and CDR2 YYEKEE (reference sequence). The junction had 5 bases not matched to a gene; V was cut back by 3 bases and J by 1 base. The CDR3 covers 16 residues. The CDR3 bases are TGTGCCAGCAGCTGGGGACTAGCAGAATCCTACAATGAGCAGTTCTTC. Encoded protein: CASSWGLAESYNEQFF.

The gene calls are TRBV11-1 and TRBJ2-2; the D gene is possibly TRBD2 (6 bases). The germline V and J ends were trimmed by 2 bases and 5 bases, with 9 bases remaining between them. CDR1 and CDR2 (germline): SGHAT, FQDESV (reference sequence). The CDR3 extends over 14 amino acids. CDR3: CASSLWGGTGELFF. CDR3 bases: TGTGCCAGCAGCTTATGGGGAGGAACCGGGGAGCTGTTTTTT.

The V and J genes are TRBV25-1 and TRBJ2-1, with D uncertain. The CDR3 length is 13 residues. V was clipped by 4 bases and J by 7 bases, with 11 bases between them. Germline CDR1 is MGHDK and CDR2 is SYGVNS. As DNA, the CDR3 is TGTGCCAGCAGTGGGGGTTCGAGGAATGAGCAGTTCTTC. This translates into CASSGGSRNEQFF.

This clonotype was seen ten or more times. The chain joins TRBV7-3 to TRBJ2-1; D remains unclear. Looked up from germline, CDR1 is SGHTA and CDR2 is FQGTGA. CDR3 length: 14 amino acids. V lost 2 bases, J lost 7 bases, and 12 bases lay in between. The CDR3 nucleotides are TGTGCCAGCAGCTTAGTCGACGGTATGAATGAGCAGTTCTTC. This gives the protein CASSLVDGMNEQFF.

This clonotype was observed at least ten times. This rearrangement joins TRBV4-2 to TRBJ2-2; a possible D gene is TRBD2 (7 bases). Germline CDR1 LGHNA, CDR2 YNFKEQ. Deletions cut 2 bases from V and 7 bases from J, with 14 bases between. CDR3 length: 15 amino acids. CDR3 sequence reads: CASSQRGGVGGELFF. CDR3 bases: TGTGCCAGCAGCCAACGCGGGGGCGTCGGCGGGGAGCTGTTTTTT.

This clonotype was observed a few times. The chain recombines TRBV13 with TRBJ1-6; D ambiguous. This CDR3 contains 16 residues. Per the germline V gene, CDR1 is PRHDT and CDR2 is FYEKMQ (reference sequence). V shed 0 bases and J shed 7 bases, with 13 bases lying between them. Here the CDR3 DNA reads TGTGCCAGCAGCTTAGGCATAGGGAAGGCGAATTCACCCCTCCACTTT. Translated, it gives CASSLGIGKANSPLHF.

There are a few counts of this clonotype. The CDR3 DNA reads TGCAGTGCTCGACTAGTAGGTGAGCAGTTCTTC. Translated: CSARLVGEQFF. The chain is built from TRBV20-1 and TRBJ2-1; D is possibly TRBD2 (6 bases). The CDR3 extends over 11 amino acids. The ends were cut back, 5 bases at V and 9 bases at J, with 11 bases in the middle. Germline-derived CDR1 and CDR2 are DFQATT and SNEGSKA (reference sequence).

V usage is TRBV21-1 and J usage is TRBJ2-1. TRBV21-1 is a known pseudogene. This CDR3 contains 13 residues. CDR3 loop: CASSKPSYNEQFF. Here the CDR3 DNA reads TGTGCCAGCAGCAAACCCAGTTACAATGAGCAGTTCTTC.

This clonotype was seen a few times. This chain's CDR3 is CASSSGTFSYEQYF. CDR3 nucleotide sequence: TGTGCCAGCAGTTCGGGGACTTTCTCCTACGAGCAGTACTTC. The chain recombines TRBV27 with TRBJ2-7, with D tentatively TRBD2 (6 bases). The CDR3 has 14 residues. Trimming left V 4 bases short and J 0 bases short, with 10 bases between. Germline V gene sequence: CDR1 MNHEY, CDR2 SMNVEV (reference sequence).

This clonotype was seen more than once but under ten times. The chain couples TRBV11-2 to TRBJ2-2; D may be TRBD1 (5 bases). Germline V CDR1 and CDR2: SGHAT, FQNNGV. This CDR3 region has 13 residues. Deletions cut 1 base from V and 5 bases from J, with 5 bases between. This CDR3 is CASSLAGTGELFF. In nucleotides, the CDR3 is TGTGCCAGCAGCTTAGCAGGGACCGGGGAGCTGTTTTTT.

This chain links TRBV28 with TRBJ2-3; 7 bases agree with TRBD2. Germline CDR1 is MDHEN and CDR2 is SYDVKM. V was pared by 2 bases and J by 5 bases, with 4 bases of the junction left unmatched. The length of the CDR3 is 14 residues. The CDR3 bases are TGTGCCAGCAGTTTAGGGGAGGGGTTAGATACGCAGTATTTT. As protein: CASSLGEGLDTQYF.

CDR3: CASSLWAYNTGELFF. As DNA, the CDR3 is TGTGCCAGCAGTTTATGGGCCTATAACACCGGGGAGCTGTTTTTT. The J gene is TRBJ2-2, the V gene TRBV12-3 or TRBV12-4; D is unclear. With 2 bases removed from V and 2 bases from J, the gap between germline ends came to 9 bases. The CDR3 is 15 amino acids.

In its sample, this clonotype was seen a few times. V is TRBV18 and J is TRBJ1-1; D not resolved. This CDR3 region has 15 residues. Trimming cost V 2 bases and J 1 base, with 11 bases left between them. Germline V gene sequence: CDR1 KGHSH, CDR2 LQKENI. The CDR3: CASSPLREPNTEAFF. The DNA of the CDR3 is TGTGCCAGCTCACCATTACGGGAACCGAACACTGAAGCTTTCTTT.

The chain uses TRBV29-1 and TRBJ2-7; 9 positions match TRBD2. The V gene end was trimmed by 1 base and the J gene end by 4 bases; junction bases not matched to a gene: 5. Germline V gene sequence: CDR1 SQVTM, CDR2 ANQGSEA. This CDR3 has 14 residues. The CDR3 coding sequence is TGCAGCGTTGAAGCCCCAGGACTAGCGTACGAGCAGTACTTC. Encoded protein: CSVEAPGLAYEQYF.

The sample holds many counts of this clonotype. The V gene is TRBV9, the J gene TRBJ2-1, with 9 bases identical to TRBD2. Germline V gives CDR1 SGDLS, CDR2 YYNGEE. This CDR3 is 15 amino acids long. With V trimmed by 4 bases and J by 9 bases, 11 bases remained unmatched. The CDR3 protein is CASSPGSGSNGEQFF. For the CDR3, the DNA is TGTGCCAGCAGCCCCGGTAGCGGGAGTAACGGTGAGCAGTTCTTC.

The genes are TRBV7-2 and TRBJ2-5; possibly TRBD2 for D (5 bases). Looked up from germline, CDR1 is SGHTA and CDR2 is FQGNSA. Trimming removed 2 bases from V and 1 base from J, with 11 bases in between. The CDR3 has 15 residues. The CDR3 is CASSLFGGGQETQYF. CDR3 nucleotide sequence: TGTGCCAGCAGCTTATTTGGCGGAGGCCAAGAGACCCAGTACTTC.

The V and J genes are TRBV7-2 and TRBJ2-1, with TRBD2 matching over 9 bases. The CDR3 has 16 residues. Germline CDR1 reads SGHTA; CDR2 reads FQGNSA. With 5 bases clipped from V and 5 bases from J, the junction kept 10 bases outside the gene matches. CDR3 sequence (DNA): TGTGCCAGCAGCAATCGAAGACTAGCGGAGAACAATGAGCAGTTCTTC. This encodes CASSNRRLAENNEQFF.

This clonotype has a count of ten or more. The rearrangement joins TRBV29-1 to TRBJ1-1; 8 nucleotides match TRBD1. V lost 4 bases to trimming and J lost 10 bases; unmatched junction nucleotides: 11. CDR1 is SQVTM, CDR2 ANQGSEA, per germline. The CDR3 spans 13 residues. CDR3 in amino acids: CSVARGPGDGAFF. DNA for the CDR3: TGCAGCGTTGCCAGGGGGCCAGGGGATGGAGCTTTCTTT.

This clonotype was detected a few times. V gene TRBV7-9 combines with J gene TRBJ2-3, with 14 bases matching TRBD2. The CDR3 sequence is 17 residues long. CDR1 is SEHNR, CDR2 FQNEAQ, per germline (reference sequence). The J segment lost 7 bases and the V segment lost 4 bases, leaving 10 bases of the junction unmatched. CDR3 sequence: CASSYNSGLAGENTQYF. The CDR3 DNA reads as TGTGCCAGCAGCTACAACTCGGGACTAGCGGGAGAGAATACGCAGTATTTT.

This clonotype was observed a handful of times. The chain employs TRBV6-5 and TRBJ2-3, with D possibly TRBD2 on 7 matching bases. The CDR3 has 17 amino acids. V was clipped by 5 bases and J by 3 bases, with 21 bases between them. Germline CDR1 reads MNHEY; CDR2 reads SVGAGI. The CDR3 region is CASSPLWEGGSTDTQYF. DNA of the CDR3: TGTGCCAGCAGTCCCCTCTGGGAGGGGGGCAGTACAGATACGCAGTATTTT.

This rearrangement joins TRBV5-1 to TRBJ2-7; tentatively, D is TRBD1 (5 bases). This CDR3 spans 13 amino acids. Germline CDR1 SGHRS, CDR2 YFSETQ. V lost 2 bases and J lost 6, with 12 bases in between. The CDR3 DNA reads as TGCGCCAGCAGCTTTGGCAGGGTCTCCGAGCAGTACTTC. This sequence encodes CASSFGRVSEQYF.

This clonotype was recorded at least ten times. V and J are TRBV29-1 and TRBJ2-2; D is unclear. Germline assignment: CDR1 SQVTM and CDR2 ANQGSEA. The CDR3 covers 14 residues. The ends were cut back, 4 bases at V and 0 bases at J, with 9 bases in the middle. CDR3 nucleotides: TGCAGCGTTGGAGAAATAACGAACACCGGGGAGCTGTTTTTT. Translation: CSVGEITNTGELFF.

This clonotype was detected a few times. The chain is built from TRBV12-5 and TRBJ2-7; 9 bases line up with TRBD1. The J segment lost 0 bases and the V segment lost 4 bases, leaving 7 bases of the junction unmatched. The CDR3 consists of 16 residues. Germline lookup yields CDR1 LGHNT and CDR2 FRNRAP. In nucleotides, the CDR3 is TGTGCTAGTGGTTCCTGGACAGGGGTGAACTCCTACGAGCAGTACTTC. Its protein product is CASGSWTGVNSYEQYF.

This clonotype showed up many times. The chain uses TRBV27 and TRBJ1-2, with no clear D. Per the germline V gene, CDR1 is MNHEY and CDR2 is SMNVEV (reference sequence). This CDR3 has 15 amino acids. V was trimmed by 5 bases and J by 7 bases, leaving 20 bases between them. CDR3 loop: CASSAQRPAWGGYTF. In nucleotides, the CDR3 is TGTGCCAGCAGTGCTCAAAGGCCCGCTTGGGGTGGCTACACCTTC.

This clonotype was seen ten or more times. The chain is built from TRBV5-1 and TRBJ2-7, with 9 bases lining up with TRBD2. This CDR3 spans 17 amino acids. Germline-derived CDR1 and CDR2 are SGHRS and YFSETQ. After removal of 4 bases from V and 1 base from J, the junction contained 12 bases not matched to a gene. The CDR3 region is CASSIASGMEWSYEQYF. In DNA form, the CDR3 reads TGCGCCAGCAGCATTGCTAGCGGGATGGAGTGGTCCTACGAGCAGTACTTC.

This clonotype was counted many times. J is TRBJ2-3 and V is TRBV5-5; D call uncertain. Germline V lookup: CDR1 SGHKS, CDR2 YYEKEE (reference sequence). This CDR3 region has 14 residues. Deletions cut 0 bases from V and 6 bases from J, with 11 bases between. As DNA, the CDR3 is TGTGCCAGCAGCTTGGCGTCAGGAGAGGATACGCAGTATTTT. It encodes CASSLASGEDTQYF.

This clonotype was observed a handful of times. The V and J genes are TRBV20-1 and TRBJ2-3; 9 bases are shared with TRBD2. CDR1 is DFQATT, CDR2 SNEGSKA, per germline (reference sequence). V lost 6 bases, J lost 4 bases, and 14 bases stayed unmatched. This CDR3 is 16 amino acids long. The CDR3 region is CSASGRGLALPDTQYF. CDR3 DNA sequence: TGCAGTGCGTCTGGCCGAGGACTAGCGCTTCCAGATACGCAGTATTTT.